A selection of T cell receptor beta chains follows, all from one sample in a study of tumor and adjacent non-tumor tissue in lung cancer. MiXCR was run by TCRdb on the multiplex PCR reads, yielding one entry per CDR3 protein. The table records tens of thousands of distinct CDR3 sequences, around 75% of them present only once. Sequencing used lung tumor tissue. These receptors were collected from a woman aged 45-65 years with non-small cell lung cancer. Each CDR3 is given with its conserved first and last residue. D genes are given only for firm matches. For some rows the clone size is stated as once, few or many, or as a class when expanded; others skip it.

j_call d_call clone_size cdr3_length v_call cdr3_nt cdr3_aa
TRBJ2-1 TRBD2 NA 14 TRBV20-1 TGCAGTACCCCCGGGAGGTATGGGTACAATAAGCAGTTCTTC CSTPGRYGYNKQFF
TRBJ1-5 TRBD1 NA 16 TRBV12-3/TRBV12-4 TGTGCCAGCAGTAGAAGACAGGGGGGAAGCATAGATACGCAGCATTTT CASSRRQGGSIDTQHF
TRBJ2-7 NA NA 13 TRBV10-3 TGTGCCATCAGTGGTATAAACCCATACGACCAGTACTTC CAISGINPYDQYF
TRBJ2-7 NA NA 14 TRBV5-1 TGCGCCAGCAGCACGACAGGTGGATCCTACGAGCACTACTTC CASSTTGGSYEHYF
TRBJ2-5 NA NA 14 TRBV5-1 TGCGCCAGCAGCCCCGGGACATCCCAAGAGGCCCAGTATTTC CASSPGTSQEAQYF
TRBJ2-5 NA few 13 TRBV12-3/TRBV12-4 TGTGCCAGTAGTTTAAGTCCGGGAGAGACCCACTACTTC CASSLSPGETHYF
TRBJ1-2 NA many 11 TRBV29-1 TGCAGCGTTGAAGGGAACTATGGCTACACCTTC CSVEGNYGYTF
TRBJ2-7 NA NA 16 TRBV10-3 TGTGCCACTTCAAGACTTCCGGGAGAAAGTGGAGATGAGCAGTACTTC CATSRLPGESGDEQYF
TRBJ2-6 NA once 16 TRBV4-1 TGCGCCAGCACCCAAGATTGGATTTCTGGGGCCAACGTCATGACTTTC CASTQDWISGANVMTF
TRBJ2-1 NA NA 15 TRBV11-2 TGTACCAGCAGCCCCATAGAGCACGCTTACAATGAACAGTTCTTC CTSSPIEHAYNEQFF
TRBJ1-1 NA NA 11 TRBV28 TGTGCTAGCGGAAGGGATACTGAAGCTTTCTTT CASGRDTEAFF
TRBJ2-3 NA NA 15 TRBV11-1 TGTACCAGCAGCTTAAGCCCCTCCCCAGCAGATACACAGTATTTT CTSSLSPSPADTQYF
TRBJ2-1 NA NA 15 TRBV6-1 TGTGCCAAGAGCCTAACAGGGTCCTTTGTGGATGAGCAGTTCTTC CAKSLTGSFVDEQFF
TRBJ2-4 NA NA 15 TRBV6-1 TGTGCTAGCAGCGGGCACAGCCTCGGCAAAAACATTCAGTACTTC CASSGHSLGKNIQYF
TRBJ2-1 TRBD2 NA 12 TRBV11-2 TGTGTCAGTAGCTTGGGGGGGGACGAGCAGTTCTTC CVSSLGGDEQFF
TRBJ2-5 NA NA 14 TRBV11-1 TGTGCCAGCAGCGTATCGATTTGGGGGGAAACCCAGTACTTC CASSVSIWGETQYF
TRBJ2-3 TRBD2 NA 18 TRBV4-1 TGCGCCAGCAGCCAAGAGCCCCCTCCGGGACTAGGCAGAGATACGCCGTATTTT CASSQEPPPGLGRDTPYF
TRBJ1-4 TRBD1 many 16 TRBV6-5 TGTGCCAGCAGGGACCGGACAGGGCCAACTAATGAAAAACTGTTTTTT CASRDRTGPTNEKLFF
TRBJ2-1 NA NA 18 TRBV12-3/TRBV12-4 TGTGCCAGCACCCCCAGGGGGGTTGAGCGGAGAGGGTGGAATGAGCAGTTCTTC CASTPRGVERRGWNEQFF
TRBJ1-6 NA NA 16 TRBV20-1 TGCAGTGCTAGAGATGATAGCGGGTCATATAATTCATCCCTCCACTTT CSARDDSGSYNSSLHF
TRBJ1-1 NA medium-sized 15 TRBV11-2 TGTGCCAGCTCACGGGACCCGTCCATGAACACTGAAGCTTTCTTT CASSRDPSMNTEAFF
TRBJ2-3 NA NA 15 TRBV4-1 TGCGCCAGCATCCAAGGGTTCTCTAGCACTGATACGCAGTATTTT CASIQGFSSTDTQYF
TRBJ1-4 NA NA 14 TRBV10-3 TGTGCCATCAGTGAGGGCCGAATTAATGAAAAACTATTTTTT CAISEGRINEKLFF
TRBJ2-1 TRBD2 NA 14 TRBV29-1 TGCAGCGCCGTCGGGACTATCGGGATGAATGAGCAGTTCTTC CSAVGTIGMNEQFF
TRBJ2-7 NA NA 15 TRBV20-1 TGCAGTGCCAGATCAATCGAGCGACCACACTACGAGCAGTACTTC CSARSIERPHYEQYF
TRBJ2-3 TRBD1 NA 13 TRBV11-1 TGTGTCGGCGGAGGGACAGGGATGGATGCGCAGTATTTT CVGGGTGMDAQYF
TRBJ2-5 NA NA 14 TRBV10-3 TGTGCCATCGGACATCCCGGAGGGAGTGAGATCCAGTACTTC CAIGHPGGSEIQYF
TRBJ2-1 NA few 16 TRBV13 TGTGCCAGCAGCTTATGGAAGAGGGGGAACAACAATGAGCAGTTCTTC CASSLWKRGNNNEQFF
TRBJ2-1 NA once 12 TRBV6-2/TRBV6-3 TGTGCCAGCGGTTTACAGGGCGATGAGCAGTTCTTC CASGLQGDEQFF
TRBJ2-7 NA NA 13 TRBV20-1 TGCAGTGCTAGCCCGCGGGGCTCCCACGACCAGTACTTC CSASPRGSHDQYF
TRBJ2-5 TRBD2 NA 16 TRBV11-2 TGTGCCAGCAGCTTCTTAGCGGGGAGGGGTCAAGAGACCCAGTACTTC CASSFLAGRGQETQYF
TRBJ2-6 TRBD1 NA 19 TRBV6-5 TGTGCCAGCAATCCACGACCCGGGACAGAGGGTTCTGGGGCCAACGTCCTTACTTTC CASNPRPGTEGSGANVLTF
TRBJ2-7 NA NA 13 TRBV6-1 TGTACCAGCAGTGGGTTAGCGAACCACGAGCAGTACTTC CTSSGLANHEQYF
TRBJ2-5 NA many 13 TRBV29-1 TGCAGCGTTGAAATATCGGGACAAGAGACCCAGTACTTC CSVEISGQETQYF
TRBJ2-3 TRBD2 NA 16 TRBV10-2 TGCGCCAGCAGTAAGAAGTCGGGATTAGCGGGAGGTACGCAGTACTTT CASSKKSGLAGGTQYF
TRBJ2-1 NA NA 14 TRBV5-4 TGTGACAGCAGCTTGGAGTTCTCGGGCAATGAGCAGTTCTTC CDSSLEFSGNEQFF
TRBJ2-1 TRBD2 few 19 TRBV5-1 TGCGCCAGCAGCTGGGGACCGTTGGGGGGGACTAGCGGATACAATGAGCAGTTCTTC CASSWGPLGGTSGYNEQFF
TRBJ2-3 NA NA 16 TRBV20-1 TGCAGTGCTAAAGGCGTGGTAGCAGGGCTCACAGATACGCAGTATTTT CSAKGVVAGLTDTQYF
TRBJ2-7 TRBD2 NA 15 TRBV11-2 TGTGCTAGTAGCTTTGGACTAGTGGGATATGACGAGCAGCACTTC CASSFGLVGYDEQHF
TRBJ2-3 NA many 12 TRBV10-1 TGCGCCAGCAGTCCGGACGGAAATACGCAGTATTTT CASSPDGNTQYF
TRBJ2-7 NA many 13 TRBV7-8 TGTGCCAGCAGCTTAGCACCCAACTACGAGCAGTACTTC CASSLAPNYEQYF
TRBJ2-7 TRBD1 NA 14 TRBV11-1 TGCGCCAGCGGCCACTGGGACAGTTCCTACGAGCAGTACTTC CASGHWDSSYEQYF
TRBJ2-5 NA NA 15 TRBV5-6 TGTGCCAACACCAAACCGGGACGGGGGTGGGAGACCCAGTACTTC CANTKPGRGWETQYF
TRBJ2-5 TRBD2 NA 15 TRBV4-1 TGCCTCAGCAGCCAAGGGGAGGGAGCAGGAGAGACCCAGTACTTC CLSSQGEGAGETQYF
TRBJ2-1 NA NA 12 TRBV29-1 TGCAGCGTTGGGTGTGGGACCAATGAGCAGTTCTTC CSVGCGTNEQFF
TRBJ2-3 NA NA 15 TRBV28 TGTGTCAGCAGTTTACCTAGCGCCCTAACAGATACGCAGTATTTT CVSSLPSALTDTQYF
TRBJ2-6 NA few 15 TRBV28 TGTGCCAACAGGACAACAGGGCCTGGGGCCAACGTCCTGACTTTC CANRTTGPGANVLTF